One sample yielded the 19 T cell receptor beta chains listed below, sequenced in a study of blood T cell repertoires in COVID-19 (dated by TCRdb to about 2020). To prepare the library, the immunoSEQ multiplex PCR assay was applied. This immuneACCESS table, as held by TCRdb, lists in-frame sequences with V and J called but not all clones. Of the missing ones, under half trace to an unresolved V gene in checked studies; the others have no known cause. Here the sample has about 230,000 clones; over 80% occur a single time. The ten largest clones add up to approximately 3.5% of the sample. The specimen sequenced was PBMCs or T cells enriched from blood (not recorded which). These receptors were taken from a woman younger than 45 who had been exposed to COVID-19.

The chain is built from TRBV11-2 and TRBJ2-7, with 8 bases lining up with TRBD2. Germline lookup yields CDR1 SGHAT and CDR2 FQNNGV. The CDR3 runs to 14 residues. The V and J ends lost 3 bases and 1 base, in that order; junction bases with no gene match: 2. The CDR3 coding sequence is TGTGCCAGCAGCTTTAGCGGGACTTCCTACGAGCAGTACTTC. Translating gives CASSFSGTSYEQYF.

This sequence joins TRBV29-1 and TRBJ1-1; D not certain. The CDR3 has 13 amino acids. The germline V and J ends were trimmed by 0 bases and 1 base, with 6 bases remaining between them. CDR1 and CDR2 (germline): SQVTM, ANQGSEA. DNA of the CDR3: TGCAGCGTTGAAGAAGTCAGGAACACTGAAGCTTTCTTT. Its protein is CSVEEVRNTEAFF.

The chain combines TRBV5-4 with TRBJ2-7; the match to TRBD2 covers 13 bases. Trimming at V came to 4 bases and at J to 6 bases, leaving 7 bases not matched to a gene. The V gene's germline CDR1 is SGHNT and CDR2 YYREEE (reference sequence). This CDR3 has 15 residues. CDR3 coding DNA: TGTGCCAGCAGCAGGACTAGCGGGAGCCATCTCGAGCAGTACTTC. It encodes CASSRTSGSHLEQYF.

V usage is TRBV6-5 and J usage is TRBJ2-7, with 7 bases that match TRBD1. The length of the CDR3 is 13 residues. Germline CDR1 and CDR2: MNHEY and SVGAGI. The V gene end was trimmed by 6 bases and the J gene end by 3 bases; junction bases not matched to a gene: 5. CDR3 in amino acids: CASRTGKSYEQYF. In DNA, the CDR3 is TGTGCCAGCAGGACAGGGAAAAGCTACGAGCAGTACTTC.

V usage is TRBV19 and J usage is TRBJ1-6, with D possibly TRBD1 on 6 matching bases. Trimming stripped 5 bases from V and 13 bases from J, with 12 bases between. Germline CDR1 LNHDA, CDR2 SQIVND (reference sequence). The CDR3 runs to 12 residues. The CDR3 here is CASSSGQRPLHF. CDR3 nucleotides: TGTGCCAGTAGTTCTGGACAGAGGCCCCTCCACTTT.

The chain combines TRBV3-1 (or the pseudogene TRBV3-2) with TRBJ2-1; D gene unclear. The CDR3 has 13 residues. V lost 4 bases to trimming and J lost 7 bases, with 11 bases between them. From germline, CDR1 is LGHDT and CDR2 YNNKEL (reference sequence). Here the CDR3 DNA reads TGTGCCAGCAGCCCTTATTTCGGGAATGAGCAGTTCTTC. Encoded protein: CASSPYFGNEQFF.

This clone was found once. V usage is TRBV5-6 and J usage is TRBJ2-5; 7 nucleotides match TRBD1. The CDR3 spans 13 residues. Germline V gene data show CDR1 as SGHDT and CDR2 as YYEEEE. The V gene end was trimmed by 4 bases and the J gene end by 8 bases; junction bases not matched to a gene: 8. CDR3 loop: CASSGEQGKTQYF. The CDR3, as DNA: TGTGCCAGCAGCGGGGAACAGGGGAAAACCCAGTACTTC.

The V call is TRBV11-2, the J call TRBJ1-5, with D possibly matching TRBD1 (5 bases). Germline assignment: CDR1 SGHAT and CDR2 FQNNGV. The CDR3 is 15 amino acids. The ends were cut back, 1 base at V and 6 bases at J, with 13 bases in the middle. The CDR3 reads CASSLVDRHTQPQHF. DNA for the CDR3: TGTGCCAGCAGCTTAGTTGACAGACATACTCAGCCCCAGCATTTT.

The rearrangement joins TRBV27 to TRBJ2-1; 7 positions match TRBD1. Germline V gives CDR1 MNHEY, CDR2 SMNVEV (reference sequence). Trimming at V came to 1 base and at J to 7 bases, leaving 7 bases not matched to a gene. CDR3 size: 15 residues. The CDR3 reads CASSLWQGVRNEQFF. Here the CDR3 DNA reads TGTGCCAGCAGTTTATGGCAGGGGGTTAGAAATGAGCAGTTCTTC.

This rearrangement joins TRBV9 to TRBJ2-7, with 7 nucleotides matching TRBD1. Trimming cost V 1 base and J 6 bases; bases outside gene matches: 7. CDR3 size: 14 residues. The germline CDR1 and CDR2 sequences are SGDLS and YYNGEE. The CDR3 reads CASSVTGDRGEQYF. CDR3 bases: TGTGCCAGCAGCGTAACAGGGGATCGAGGCGAGCAGTACTTC.

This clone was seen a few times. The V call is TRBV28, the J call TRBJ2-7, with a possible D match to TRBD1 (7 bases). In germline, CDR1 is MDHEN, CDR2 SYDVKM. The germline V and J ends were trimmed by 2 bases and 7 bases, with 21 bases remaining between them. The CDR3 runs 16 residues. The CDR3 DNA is TGTGCCAGCAGTTTAGGAGGGGGCGCGTCGTTTGGTGAGCAGTACTTC. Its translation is CASSLGGGASFGEQYF.

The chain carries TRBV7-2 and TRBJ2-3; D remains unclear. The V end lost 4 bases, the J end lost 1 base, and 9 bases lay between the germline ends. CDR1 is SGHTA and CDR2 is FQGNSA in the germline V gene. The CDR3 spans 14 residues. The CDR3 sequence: CASSSQVGTDTQYF. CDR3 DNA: TGTGCCAGCAGCTCCCAAGTAGGCACAGATACGCAGTATTTT.

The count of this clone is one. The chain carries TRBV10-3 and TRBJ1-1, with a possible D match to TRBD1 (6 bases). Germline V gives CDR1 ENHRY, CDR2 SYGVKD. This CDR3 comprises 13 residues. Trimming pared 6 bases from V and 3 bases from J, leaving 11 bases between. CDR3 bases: TGTGCCATCAGGGGGACACATTACACTGAAGCTTTCTTT. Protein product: CAIRGTHYTEAFF.

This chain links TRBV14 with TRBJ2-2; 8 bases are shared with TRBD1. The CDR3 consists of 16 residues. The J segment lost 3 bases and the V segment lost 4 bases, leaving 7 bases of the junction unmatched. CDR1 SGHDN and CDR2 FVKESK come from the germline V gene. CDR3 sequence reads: CASSPTQGAYTGELFF. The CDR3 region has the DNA TGTGCCAGCAGCCCCACTCAGGGGGCATACACCGGGGAGCTGTTTTTT.

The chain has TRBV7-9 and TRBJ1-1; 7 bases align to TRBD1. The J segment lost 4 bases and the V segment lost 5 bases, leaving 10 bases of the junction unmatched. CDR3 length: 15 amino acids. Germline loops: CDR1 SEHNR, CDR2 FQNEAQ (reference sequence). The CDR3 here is CASSPVTGLGTEAFF. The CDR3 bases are TGTGCCAGCAGCCCGGTGACAGGGTTGGGCACTGAAGCTTTCTTT.

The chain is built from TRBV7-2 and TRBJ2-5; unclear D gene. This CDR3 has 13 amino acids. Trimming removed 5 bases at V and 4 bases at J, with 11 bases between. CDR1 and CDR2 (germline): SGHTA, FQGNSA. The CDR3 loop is CASSEVIRETQYF. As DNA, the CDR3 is TGTGCCAGCAGCGAGGTAATACGAGAGACCCAGTACTTC.

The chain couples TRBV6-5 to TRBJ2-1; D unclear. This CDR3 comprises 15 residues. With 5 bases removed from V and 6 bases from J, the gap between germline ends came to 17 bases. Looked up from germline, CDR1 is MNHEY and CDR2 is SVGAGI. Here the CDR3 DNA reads TGTGCCAGCAGTAACCGGATCGACGGGTTCAATGAGCAGTTCTTC. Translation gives CASSNRIDGFNEQFF.

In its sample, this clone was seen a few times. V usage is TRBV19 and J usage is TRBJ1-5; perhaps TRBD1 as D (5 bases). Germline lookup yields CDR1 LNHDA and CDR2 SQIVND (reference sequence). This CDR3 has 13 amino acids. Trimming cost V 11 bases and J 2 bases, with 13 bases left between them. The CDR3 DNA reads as TGTGCCGGCTCCTGGGGGGGCAATCAGCCCCAGCATTTT. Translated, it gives CAGSWGGNQPQHF.

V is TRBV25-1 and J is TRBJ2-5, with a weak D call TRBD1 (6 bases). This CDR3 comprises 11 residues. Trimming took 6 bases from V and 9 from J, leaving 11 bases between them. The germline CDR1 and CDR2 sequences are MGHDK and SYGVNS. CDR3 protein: CASRQGGAQYF. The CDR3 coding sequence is TGTGCCAGCAGACAGGGTGGGGCCCAGTACTTC.